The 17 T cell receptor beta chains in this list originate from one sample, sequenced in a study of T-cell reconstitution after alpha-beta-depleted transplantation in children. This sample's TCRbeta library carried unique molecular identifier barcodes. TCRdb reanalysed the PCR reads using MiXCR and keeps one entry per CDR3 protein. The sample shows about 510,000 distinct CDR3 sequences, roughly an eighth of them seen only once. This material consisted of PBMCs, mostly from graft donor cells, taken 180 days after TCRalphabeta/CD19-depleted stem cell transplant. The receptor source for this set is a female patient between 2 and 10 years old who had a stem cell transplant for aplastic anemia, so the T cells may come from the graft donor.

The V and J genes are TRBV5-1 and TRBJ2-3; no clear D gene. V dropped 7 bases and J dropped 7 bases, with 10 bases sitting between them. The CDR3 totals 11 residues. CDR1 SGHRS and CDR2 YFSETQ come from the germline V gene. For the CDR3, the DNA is TGCGCCAGCCACGTCAAATATACGCAGTATTTT. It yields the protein CASHVKYTQYF.

As DNA, the CDR3 is TGCGCCAGCAGCCAAGCCAGGGGGAGAACCCCCTACAATGAGCAGTTCTTC. This encodes CASSQARGRTPYNEQFF. The V gene is TRBV4-3, the J gene TRBJ2-1; the match to TRBD1 covers 7 bases. V was pared by 1 base and J by 2 bases, with 8 bases of the junction left unmatched. This CDR3 comprises 17 residues. Looked up from germline, CDR1 is LGHNA and CDR2 is YSLEER.

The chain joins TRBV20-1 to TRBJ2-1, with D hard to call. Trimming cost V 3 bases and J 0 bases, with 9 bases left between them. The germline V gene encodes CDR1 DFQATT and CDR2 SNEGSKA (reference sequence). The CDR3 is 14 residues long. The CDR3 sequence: CSARKGSSYNEQFF. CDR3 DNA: TGCAGTGCTAGGAAGGGTTCCTCCTACAATGAGCAGTTCTTC.

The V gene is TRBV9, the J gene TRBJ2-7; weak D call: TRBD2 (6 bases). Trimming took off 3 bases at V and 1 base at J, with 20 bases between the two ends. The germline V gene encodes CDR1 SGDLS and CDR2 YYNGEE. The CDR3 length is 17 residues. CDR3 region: CASSASSGEYGSYEQYF. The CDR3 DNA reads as TGTGCCAGCAGCGCCTCTTCGGGGGAGTATGGATCCTACGAGCAGTACTTC.

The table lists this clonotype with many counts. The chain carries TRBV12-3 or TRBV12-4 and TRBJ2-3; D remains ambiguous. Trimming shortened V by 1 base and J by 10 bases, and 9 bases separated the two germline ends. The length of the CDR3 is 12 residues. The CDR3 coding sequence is TGTGCCAGCAGTTTAGTAGACCACGCGCAGTATTTT. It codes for CASSLVDHAQYF.

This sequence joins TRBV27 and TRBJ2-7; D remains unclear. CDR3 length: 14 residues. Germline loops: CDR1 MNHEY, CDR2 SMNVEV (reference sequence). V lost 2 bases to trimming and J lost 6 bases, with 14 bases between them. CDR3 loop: CASSLLGQPIEQYF. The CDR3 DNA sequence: TGTGCCAGCAGTTTACTCGGGCAGCCTATCGAGCAGTACTTC.

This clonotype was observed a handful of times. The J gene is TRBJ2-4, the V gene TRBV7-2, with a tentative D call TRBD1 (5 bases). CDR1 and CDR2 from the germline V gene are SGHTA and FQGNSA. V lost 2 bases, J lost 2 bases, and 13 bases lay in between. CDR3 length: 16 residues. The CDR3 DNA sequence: TGTGCCAGCAGCTTAACGCAGGGAAGAACCAAAAACATTCAGTACTTC. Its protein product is CASSLTQGRTKNIQYF.

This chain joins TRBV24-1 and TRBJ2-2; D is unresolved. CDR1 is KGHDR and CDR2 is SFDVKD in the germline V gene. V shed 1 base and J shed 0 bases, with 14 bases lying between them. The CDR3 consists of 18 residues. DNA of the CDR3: TGTGCCACCAGTGATTTTCCCCCATACGGACCGAACACCGGGGAGCTGTTTTTT. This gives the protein CATSDFPPYGPNTGELFF.

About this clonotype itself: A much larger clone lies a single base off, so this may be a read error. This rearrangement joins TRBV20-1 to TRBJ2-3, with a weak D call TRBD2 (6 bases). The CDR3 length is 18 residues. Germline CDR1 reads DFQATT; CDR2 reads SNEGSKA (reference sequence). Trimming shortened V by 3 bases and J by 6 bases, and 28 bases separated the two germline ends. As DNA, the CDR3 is TGCAGTGCTAGGGTATCCCCCGGGATCGGGACTGCAGCCGATACGCAGTATTTT. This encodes CSARVSPGIGTAADTQYF.

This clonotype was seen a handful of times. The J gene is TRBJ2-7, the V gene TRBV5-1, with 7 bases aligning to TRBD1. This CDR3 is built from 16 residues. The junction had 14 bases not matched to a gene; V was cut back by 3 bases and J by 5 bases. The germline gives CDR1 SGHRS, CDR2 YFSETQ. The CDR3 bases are TGCGCCAGCAGCTCGGGGAAAGGGAGAGACAGGGACGAGCAGTACGTC. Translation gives CASSSGKGRDRDEQYV.

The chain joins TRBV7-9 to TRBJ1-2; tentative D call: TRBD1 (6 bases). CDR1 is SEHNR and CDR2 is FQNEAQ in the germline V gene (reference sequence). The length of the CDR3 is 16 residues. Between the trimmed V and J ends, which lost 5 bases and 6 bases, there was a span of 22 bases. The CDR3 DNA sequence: TGTGCCAGCAGCACCGGGGTCGGGGGCCCGGATCATGGCTACACCTTC. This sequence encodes CASSTGVGGPDHGYTF.

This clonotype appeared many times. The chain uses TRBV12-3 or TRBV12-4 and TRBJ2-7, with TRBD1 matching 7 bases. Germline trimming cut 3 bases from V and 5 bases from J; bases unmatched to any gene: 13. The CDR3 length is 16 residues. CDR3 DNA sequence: TGTGCCAGCAGTTTTAATGTGGGCCAGGGGGACAACGAGCAGTACTTC. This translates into CASSFNVGQGDNEQYF.

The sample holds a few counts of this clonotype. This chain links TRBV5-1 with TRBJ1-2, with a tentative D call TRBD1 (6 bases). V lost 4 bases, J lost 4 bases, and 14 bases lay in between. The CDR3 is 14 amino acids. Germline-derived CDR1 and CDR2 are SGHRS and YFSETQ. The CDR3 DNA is TGCGCCAGCAGCCCGGACAGACAAAGCTATGGCTACACCTTC. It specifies CASSPDRQSYGYTF.

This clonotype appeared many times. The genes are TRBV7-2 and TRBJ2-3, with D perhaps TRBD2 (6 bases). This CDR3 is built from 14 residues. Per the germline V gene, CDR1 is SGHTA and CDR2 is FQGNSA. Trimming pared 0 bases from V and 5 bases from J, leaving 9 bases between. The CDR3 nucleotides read TGTGCCAGCAGCTTAGCGGGACTTCTAGATACGCAGTATTTT. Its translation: CASSLAGLLDTQYF.

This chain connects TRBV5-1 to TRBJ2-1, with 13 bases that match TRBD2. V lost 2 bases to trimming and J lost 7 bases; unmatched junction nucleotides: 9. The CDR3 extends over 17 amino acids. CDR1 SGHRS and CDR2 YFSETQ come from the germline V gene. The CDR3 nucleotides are TGCGCCAGCAGCTTAATACTAGCGGGAGGGCCGAGGAATGAGCAGTTCTTC. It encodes CASSLILAGGPRNEQFF. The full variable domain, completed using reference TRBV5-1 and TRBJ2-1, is KAGVTQTPRYLIKTRGQQVTLSCSPISGHRSVSWYQQTPGQGLQFLFEYFSETQRNKGNFPGRFSGRQFSNSRSEMNVSTLELGDSALYLCASSLILAGGPRNEQFFGPGTRLTVL.

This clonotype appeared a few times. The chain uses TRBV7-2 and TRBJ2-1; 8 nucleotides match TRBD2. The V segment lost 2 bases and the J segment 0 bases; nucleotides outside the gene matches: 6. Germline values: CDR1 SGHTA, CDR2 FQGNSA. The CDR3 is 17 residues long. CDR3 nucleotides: TGTGCCAGCAGCTTAAGTTTTAGCGGGATCTCCTACAATGAGCAGTTCTTC. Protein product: CASSLSFSGISYNEQFF. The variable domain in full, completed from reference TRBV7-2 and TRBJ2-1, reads GAGVSQSPSNKVTEKGKDVELRCDPISGHTALYWYRQSLGQGLEFLIYFQGNSAPDKSGLPSDRFSAERTGGSVSTLTIQRTQQEDSAVYLCASSLSFSGISYNEQFFGPGTRLTVL.

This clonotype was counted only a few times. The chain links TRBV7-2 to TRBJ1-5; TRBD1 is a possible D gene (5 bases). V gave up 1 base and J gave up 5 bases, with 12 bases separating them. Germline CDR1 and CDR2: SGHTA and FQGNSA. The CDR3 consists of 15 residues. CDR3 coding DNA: TGTGCCAGCAGCTTAGTCCAGGGTCGGGATCAGCCCCAGCATTTT. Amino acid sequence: CASSLVQGRDQPQHF.